This is a list of T cell receptor beta chains from one sample in a study of OX40 agonist ivuxolimab in advanced cancers. Data came from immunoSEQ multiplex PCR; TCRdb stores just in-frame clones and leaves some out. Found here are 65,000 to 85,000 clones, approximately 88% of them singletons; the top ten hold about 0.6%. The sequenced sample was CD4+ or CD8+ T cells sorted from blood, obtained in a trial of the OX40 agonist ivuxolimab. All receptors derive from an adult with an advanced solid tumor such as melanoma, head and neck, liver or kidney cancer. Each CDR3 is given with its conserved first and last residue. Each record gives: J gene, V gene, clone size, D gene, CDR3 DNA, CDR3 protein. A D gene is named only where the DNA matches it firmly. Expanded clones get a size class; other rows say once, few or many, or leave the size out.

j_call: TRBJ2-6; v_call: TRBV10-3; clone_size: .; d_call: .; cdr3_nt: TGTGCCATCACGGAGACAATAAGCTCTGGGGCCAACGTCCTGACTTTC; cdr3_aa: CAITETISSGANVLTF
j_call: TRBJ1-1; v_call: TRBV7-9; clone_size: .; d_call: .; cdr3_nt: TGTGCCAGCAGCTCCCAGGGCGGGACTGAAGCTTTCTTT; cdr3_aa: CASSSQGGTEAFF
j_call: TRBJ2-5; v_call: TRBV5-1; clone_size: .; d_call: .; cdr3_nt: TGCGCCAGCAAACCGGACCCCGCGCGACAAGAGACCCAGTACTTC; cdr3_aa: CASKPDPARQETQYF
j_call: TRBJ2-1; v_call: TRBV7-3; clone_size: .; d_call: .; cdr3_nt: TGTGCCAGCAGCTTAGGGACGGCTAATGAGCAGTTCTTC; cdr3_aa: CASSLGTANEQFF
j_call: TRBJ1-1; v_call: TRBV14; clone_size: .; d_call: TRBD1; cdr3_nt: TGTGCCAGCAGCCTACCACAGGGGACCATGAACACTGAAGCTTTCTTT; cdr3_aa: CASSLPQGTMNTEAFF
j_call: TRBJ1-5; v_call: TRBV10-3; clone_size: .; d_call: .; cdr3_nt: TGTGCCATCAGGGGGACGGCAGACAATCAGCCCCAGCATTTT; cdr3_aa: CAIRGTADNQPQHF
j_call: TRBJ1-1; v_call: TRBV7-3; clone_size: few; d_call: TRBD1; cdr3_nt: TGTGCCAGCAGCCCGGGACAGGGTACGGCTTTCTTT; cdr3_aa: CASSPGQGTAFF
j_call: TRBJ1-2; v_call: TRBV5-1; clone_size: .; d_call: TRBD1; cdr3_nt: TGCGCCAGCAGCTTAGGGACAGGGTGGGATGGCTACACCTTC; cdr3_aa: CASSLGTGWDGYTF
j_call: TRBJ2-7; v_call: TRBV2; clone_size: .; d_call: .; cdr3_nt: TGTGCCAGCACCACGGGACCAAGACGCACCTACGAGCAGTACTTC; cdr3_aa: CASTTGPRRTYEQYF
j_call: TRBJ1-4; v_call: TRBV19; clone_size: .; d_call: .; cdr3_nt: TGTGCCAGTCACAGTGCGGGGGATGAAAAACTGTTTTTT; cdr3_aa: CASHSAGDEKLFF
j_call: TRBJ1-6; v_call: TRBV10-2; clone_size: .; d_call: TRBD1; cdr3_nt: TGCGCCAGCAGGGGGACAGGGAATAATTCACCCCTCCACTTT; cdr3_aa: CASRGTGNNSPLHF
j_call: TRBJ1-4; v_call: TRBV9; clone_size: .; d_call: .; cdr3_nt: TGTGCCAGCAGCCCCGGCAACGATGGGGAAAAACTGTTTTTT; cdr3_aa: CASSPGNDGEKLFF